What follows are 29 T cell receptor beta chains derived from one specimen sequenced in a study of shared clonotypes between healthy human individuals. The repertoire was sequenced with immunoSEQ multiplex PCR; TCRdb's copy has only in-frame clones and lacks some. The data show some 580,000 clones, roughly 97% seen once. Input material: naive CD4+ T cells sorted from blood. This sample's subset: CD45RA+ positively selected. The receptors were sampled from a woman aged 30 to 39 in good health.

The CDR3 coding sequence is TGTGCCAGCACCCAAGACGGAAGAAACAATCAGCCCCAGCATTTT. This translates into CASTQDGRNNQPQHF. The chain links TRBV6-1 to TRBJ1-5, with D uncertain. Germline V gene sequence: CDR1 MNHNS, CDR2 SASEGT. This CDR3 is built from 15 residues. The V gene lost 7 bases and the J gene lost 3 bases, with 16 bases spanning the gap.

The chain joins TRBV5-1 to TRBJ1-1, with D perhaps TRBD1 (6 bases). In germline, CDR1 is SGHRS, CDR2 YFSETQ. Deletions cut 0 bases from V and 4 bases from J, with 10 bases between. The CDR3 loop spans 14 amino acids. DNA for the CDR3: TGCGCCAGCAGCTTGGCTGGGGGCGTCACTGAAGCTTTCTTT. Translation gives CASSLAGGVTEAFF.

The chain has TRBV7-9 and TRBJ2-7; D assignment may be TRBD1 or TRBD2 (5 bases each). Germline V gene lookup returns CDR1 SEHNR and CDR2 FQNEAQ (reference sequence). The CDR3 totals 16 residues. V shed 7 bases and J shed 1 base, with 20 bases lying between them. CDR3 protein: CASTKMGLAESYEQYF. CDR3 sequence (DNA): TGTGCCAGCACCAAAATGGGGCTAGCTGAATCCTACGAGCAGTACTTC.

The chain carries TRBV10-3 and TRBJ1-1, with TRBD1 identical over 9 bases. The CDR3 extends over 15 amino acids. Germline V lookup: CDR1 ENHRY, CDR2 SYGVKD. Trimming removed 0 bases from V and 1 base from J; junction bases left unmatched: 0. CDR3 DNA: TGTGCCATCAGTGAGTCGACAGGGGGGAACACTGAAGCTTTCTTT. Its protein product is CAISESTGGNTEAFF.

The chain carries TRBV29-1 and TRBJ2-3; 8 bases line up with TRBD1. Germline V lookup: CDR1 SQVTM, CDR2 ANQGSEA. The CDR3 is 15 residues long. Unmatched junction bases numbered 5, after V lost 3 bases and J lost 0 bases. The CDR3 is CSVEDRDPSTDTQYF. The CDR3 DNA sequence: TGCAGCGTTGAGGACAGGGACCCTAGCACAGATACGCAGTATTTT.

V gene TRBV5-1 combines with J gene TRBJ1-2; D is undetermined. The V and J ends lost 0 bases and 3 bases respectively, with 12 bases between them. Germline CDR1 SGHRS, CDR2 YFSETQ. CDR3 size: 15 residues. The CDR3 reads CASSLGQVKDYGYTF. The CDR3, as DNA: TGCGCCAGCAGCTTGGGGCAGGTTAAGGACTATGGCTACACCTTC.

V and J are TRBV7-6 and TRBJ1-5; possible D gene TRBD1, 5 bases. Between the trimmed V and J ends, which lost 5 bases and 0 bases, there was a span of 11 bases. Germline CDR1 reads SGHVS; CDR2 reads FNYEAQ. There are 15 residues in the CDR3. CDR3 in amino acids: CASSPGQFSNQPQHF. The CDR3, as DNA: TGTGCCAGCAGCCCCGGACAATTTAGCAATCAGCCCCAGCATTTT.

This chain uses TRBV28 with TRBJ2-7; possible D gene TRBD1, 7 bases. This CDR3 has 15 residues. Germline V CDR1 and CDR2: MDHEN, SYDVKM. The V end lost 3 bases, the J end lost 4 bases, and 16 bases lay between the germline ends. DNA of the CDR3: TGTGCCAGCAGTTTGATAGTGACAGGGACTTACGAGCAGTACTTC. This sequence encodes CASSLIVTGTYEQYF.

The chain recombines TRBV6-5 with TRBJ2-1, with no clear D. Between the trimmed V and J ends, which lost 5 bases and 10 bases, there was a span of 9 bases. From germline, CDR1 is MNHEY and CDR2 SVGAGI. The CDR3 is 11 residues long. The CDR3 protein is CASSATGEQFF. The CDR3 nucleotides read TGTGCCAGCAGTGCAACTGGGGAGCAGTTCTTC.

This clone appeared once. This chain uses TRBV5-1 with TRBJ2-1; 10 nucleotides line up with TRBD2. This CDR3 region has 19 residues. Trimming removed 4 bases from V and 3 bases from J; junction bases left unmatched: 16. The germline V gene has CDR1 SGHRS and CDR2 YFSETQ. CDR3 DNA sequence: TGCGCCAGCAGCCCGATCCCTAGCGGGGGTGATGTGGGCTACAATGAGCAGTTCTTC. Amino acids: CASSPIPSGGDVGYNEQFF.

As to this clone: This sample includes further DNA sequences coding for the same CDR3. This chain uses TRBV7-2 with TRBJ2-7; 8 bases are a match to TRBD2. CDR3 length: 14 amino acids. With 5 bases clipped from V and 0 bases from J, the junction kept 3 bases outside the gene matches. Per the germline V gene, CDR1 is SGHTA and CDR2 is FQGNSA. As DNA, the CDR3 is TGTGCCAGCAGCCTAACTAGCGGCTCCTACGAGCAGTACTTC. It yields the protein CASSLTSGSYEQYF.

The genes are TRBV28 and TRBJ2-3; D unclear. The CDR3 runs to 13 residues. The germline CDR1 and CDR2 sequences are MDHEN and SYDVKM. Trimming cost V 3 bases and J 6 bases, with 10 bases left between them. Written as DNA, the CDR3 is TGTGCCAGCAGTTTGGTTAGTGTGGATACGCAGTATTTT. It yields the protein CASSLVSVDTQYF.

This chain links TRBV5-1 with TRBJ2-4; D gene unclear. The CDR3 covers 15 residues. V was trimmed by 2 bases and J by 3 bases, leaving 12 bases between them. Germline V CDR1 and CDR2: SGHRS, YFSETQ. The CDR3 spells CASSLDPLLKNIQYF. CDR3 DNA: TGCGCCAGCAGCTTAGATCCCTTACTCAAAAACATTCAGTACTTC. Variable domain in full (rest from reference TRBV5-1 and TRBJ2-4): KAGVTQTPRYLIKTRGQQVTLSCSPISGHRSVSWYQQTPGQGLQFLFEYFSETQRNKGNFPGRFSGRQFSNSRSEMNVSTLELGDSALYLCASSLDPLLKNIQYFGAGTRLSVL.

A single count supports this clone. The J gene is TRBJ2-5, the V gene TRBV28, with a weak D call TRBD1 (7 bases). The CDR3 totals 14 residues. V lost 6 bases and J 5 bases, leaving 16 bases between the germline ends. Per germline, CDR1 MDHEN and CDR2 SYDVKM. CDR3 amino acids: CASSPGGRRETQYF. The CDR3 bases are TGTGCCAGCAGCCCAGGGGGGAGGAGGGAGACCCAGTACTTC.

This clone appeared once. V usage is TRBV27 and J usage is TRBJ1-2; the match to TRBD1 covers 9 bases. The CDR3 is made up of 15 amino acids. Looked up from germline, CDR1 is MNHEY and CDR2 is SMNVEV (reference sequence). With 4 bases clipped from V and 2 bases from J, the junction kept 5 bases outside the gene matches. Here the CDR3 DNA reads TGTGCCAGCAGTTCGATCGGGACAGGGAACTATGGCTACACCTTC. Its protein is CASSSIGTGNYGYTF.

This sequence joins TRBV6-5 and TRBJ2-7; 7 nucleotides align to TRBD2. J gave up 2 bases and V 2 bases, and 9 bases lay outside the gene matches. Germline loops: CDR1 MNHEY, CDR2 SVGAGI. CDR3 length equals 16 residues. CDR3 sequence reads: CASSYGKLAPTYEQYF. The CDR3 coding sequence is TGTGCCAGCAGTTACGGTAAACTAGCGCCAACCTACGAGCAGTACTTC.

The chain couples TRBV6-5 to TRBJ2-7, with D possibly matching TRBD1 (6 bases). V was trimmed by 0 bases and J by 3 bases, leaving 12 bases between them. This CDR3 has 15 amino acids. Per germline, CDR1 MNHEY and CDR2 SVGAGI. CDR3 nucleotide sequence: TGTGCCAGCAGTTACTCGAAGACAGGACGCTACGAGCAGTACTTC. The encoded protein is CASSYSKTGRYEQYF.

This rearrangement joins TRBV5-1 to TRBJ2-3; the D is unclear. CDR1 SGHRS and CDR2 YFSETQ come from the germline V gene. The CDR3 extends over 13 amino acids. The V end was cut by 0 bases, the J end by 3 bases, with 5 bases between. Written as DNA, the CDR3 is TGCGCCAGCAGCTTGGCCGAGACAGATACGCAGTATTTT. Translating it yields CASSLAETDTQYF.

This clone was seen more than once but under ten times. This chain connects TRBV11-2 to TRBJ1-1; tentative D call: TRBD1 (6 bases). This CDR3 has 13 residues. Trimming took 4 bases from V and 6 from J, leaving 12 bases between them. Germline V gene lookup returns CDR1 SGHAT and CDR2 FQNNGV. The CDR3 region is CASSSNRVPEAFF. The CDR3 DNA sequence: TGTGCCAGCAGCTCCAACAGGGTTCCTGAAGCTTTCTTT.

This clone was seen a single time. V and J are TRBV19 and TRBJ1-1; D might be TRBD1 (6 bases). Trimming pared 5 bases from V and 0 bases from J, leaving 13 bases between. The CDR3 contains 15 residues. Germline V gene data show CDR1 as LNHDA and CDR2 as SQIVND (reference sequence). The CDR3 is CASSPTGLMNTEAFF. As DNA, the CDR3 is TGTGCCAGTAGTCCAACAGGGTTAATGAACACTGAAGCTTTCTTT. The whole variable domain, filled in from reference TRBV19 and TRBJ1-1, reads DGGITQSPKYLFRKEGQNVTLSCEQNLNHDAMYWYRQDPGQGLRLIYYSQIVNDFQKGDIAEGYSVSREKKESFPLTVTSAQKNPTAFYLCASSPTGLMNTEAFFGQGTRLTVV.

The DNA for the CDR3 is TGTGCCAGCAGCCCGGGACAGGGCCCCTACAATGAGCAGTTCTTC. Translating it yields CASSPGQGPYNEQFF. The V and J genes are TRBV7-9 and TRBJ2-1; TRBD1 matches 9 bases. Trimming took 5 bases from V and 2 from J; bases not matched to a gene: 4. Germline-derived CDR1 and CDR2 are SEHNR and FQNEAQ (reference sequence). This CDR3 is built from 15 residues.

The chain uses TRBV11-2 and TRBJ2-1, with D maybe TRBD2 (6 bases). The germline V gene has CDR1 SGHAT and CDR2 FQNNGV. The ends were cut back, 5 bases at V and 5 bases at J, with 22 bases in the middle. The CDR3 is 17 amino acids. This chain's CDR3 is CASSLAYLRDYDNEQFF. The CDR3 region has the DNA TGTGCCAGCAGCCTCGCCTACTTGCGGGATTACGACAATGAGCAGTTCTTC.

This clone occurred once. The chain links TRBV15 to TRBJ2-7; weak D call: TRBD2 (6 bases). Germline V CDR1 and CDR2: LNHNV, YYDKDF (reference sequence). This CDR3 has 17 amino acids. The germline V and J ends were trimmed by 0 bases and 3 bases, with 18 bases remaining between them. The CDR3 here is CATSRDTLLAHHYEQYF. The CDR3 DNA follows: TGTGCCACCAGCAGAGATACCCTCCTAGCGCACCACTACGAGCAGTACTTC.

The chain carries TRBV10-2 and TRBJ2-3, with TRBD2 identical over 11 bases. Germline assignment: CDR1 WSHSY and CDR2 SAAADI. V lost 6 bases and J lost 2; bases outside the gene matches: 4. This CDR3 region has 15 residues. The CDR3 region is CASRVAGGPTDTQYF. The CDR3 bases are TGCGCCAGCAGGGTAGCGGGAGGGCCCACAGATACGCAGTATTTT.

This clone was seen once. This rearrangement joins TRBV30 to TRBJ1-4; tentatively, D is TRBD1 (6 bases). CDR1 GTSNPN and CDR2 SVGIG come from the germline V gene (reference sequence). The CDR3 runs to 13 residues. Trimming cost V 7 bases and J 5 bases, with 14 bases left between them. This chain's CDR3 is CASERGRNEKLFF. The CDR3 DNA sequence: TGTGCCTCCGAGAGGGGGAGGAATGAAAAACTGTTTTTT.

The J gene is TRBJ2-7, the V gene TRBV7-9; no clear D gene. From germline, CDR1 is SEHNR and CDR2 FQNEAQ (reference sequence). The CDR3 loop spans 14 amino acids. V lost 1 base and J lost 0, with 7 bases in between. CDR3 DNA sequence: TGTGCCAGCAGCTTAGTCGGCAGCTCCTACGAGCAGTACTTC. It yields the protein CASSLVGSSYEQYF. The full variable domain, in which reference TRBV7-9 and TRBJ2-7 provide the parts outside the CDR3, is DTGVSQNPRHKITKRGQNVTFRCDPISEHNRLYWYRQTLGQGPEFLTYFQNEAQLEKSRLLSDRFSAERPKGSFSTLEIQRTEQGDSAMYLCASSLVGSSYEQYFGPGTRLTVT.

The chain carries TRBV6-1 and TRBJ1-5; unclear D gene. This CDR3 region has 15 residues. Germline V gives CDR1 MNHNS, CDR2 SASEGT. Between the trimmed V and J ends, which lost 2 bases and 4 bases, there was a span of 12 bases. The CDR3 loop is CASSETAQFNQPQHF. CDR3 nucleotides: TGTGCCAGCAGTGAAACCGCCCAGTTTAATCAGCCCCAGCATTTT.

The CDR3 bases are TGTGCCAGCAGTGAATGGGGGGCTGGGGCAGAGACCCAGTACTTC. Protein product: CASSEWGAGAETQYF. The rearrangement links TRBV6-1 to TRBJ2-5, with D possibly called TRBD1 or TRBD2 (6 bases each). Trimming pared 2 bases from V and 4 bases from J, leaving 14 bases between. CDR3 length equals 15 residues. CDR1 is MNHNS and CDR2 is SASEGT in the germline V gene.

This chain connects TRBV11-2 to TRBJ2-7; D not resolved. The CDR3 length is 13 residues. Germline CDR1 is SGHAT and CDR2 is FQNNGV. The V end was cut by 4 bases, the J end by 2 bases, with 9 bases between. For the CDR3, the DNA is TGTGCCAGCAGCTCTCGGACGGCCTACGAGCAGTACTTC. This encodes CASSSRTAYEQYF.